The 15 T cell receptor beta chains listed next were all sequenced from one sample in a study of blood T cell repertoires in COVID-19. TCRdb's table, derived via immunoSEQ multiplex PCR, lists solely in-frame clones and lacks some. The table has some 400,000 clones, approximately 87% seen once. The sample taken for sequencing was peripheral blood. These receptors came from an older woman with COVID-19, enrolled during active disease.

The chain has TRBV9 and TRBJ1-1; 7 nucleotides line up with TRBD1. V shed 3 bases and J 7 bases; nucleotides not matched to a gene: 6. The length of the CDR3 is 13 residues. Germline V CDR1 and CDR2: SGDLS, YYNGEE. The CDR3 reads CASSGRDSLEAFF. CDR3 bases: TGTGCCAGCAGCGGCCGGGACAGCCTTGAAGCTTTCTTT.

The gene calls are TRBV6-6 and TRBJ2-7; 10 nucleotides agree with TRBD2. Germline assignment: CDR1 MNHNY and CDR2 SVGAGI (reference sequence). This CDR3 has 15 residues. J was trimmed by 0 bases and V by 6 bases; bases with no gene match: 5. The CDR3 sequence is CASRPVAGGSYEQYF. The CDR3, as DNA: TGTGCCAGCAGACCCGTAGCGGGGGGCTCCTACGAGCAGTACTTC.

The chain carries TRBV2 and TRBJ2-7, with D possibly TRBD1 on 5 matching bases. This CDR3 region has 14 residues. Trimming cost V 4 bases and J 3 bases, with 13 bases left between them. The V gene's germline CDR1 is SNHLY and CDR2 FYNNEI. CDR3 bases: TGTGCCAGCAGTGTTATGGCAGGGCTCTACGAGCAGTACTTC. Protein: CASSVMAGLYEQYF.

This chain links TRBV11-2 with TRBJ2-1, with TRBD2 matching 9 bases. Germline V gene sequence: CDR1 SGHAT, CDR2 FQNNGV. With 1 base clipped from V and 6 bases from J, the junction kept 10 bases outside the gene matches. This CDR3 is 17 amino acids long. The CDR3 loop is CASSLGRGLAGINEQFF. CDR3 nucleotide sequence: TGTGCCAGCAGCTTAGGTAGAGGGCTAGCGGGAATCAATGAGCAGTTCTTC.

The chain is built from TRBV27 and TRBJ1-2; TRBD1 matches 9 bases. The V and J ends lost 6 bases and 5 bases, in that order; junction bases with no gene match: 10. Germline V CDR1 and CDR2: MNHEY, SMNVEV (reference sequence). This CDR3 region has 15 residues. DNA for the CDR3: TGTGCCAGCAGCCGACGGACAGGGGCGGGGTATGGCTACACCTTC. This sequence encodes CASSRRTGAGYGYTF.

In nucleotides, the CDR3 is TGTGCCAGCAGTTCACCCGGGACATCGGAAGACGAGCAGTACTTC. Translation gives CASSSPGTSEDEQYF. This sequence joins TRBV6-5 and TRBJ2-7; the D gene is possibly TRBD1 (6 bases). Germline CDR1 and CDR2: MNHEY and SVGAGI. The CDR3 runs 15 residues. Deletions cut 4 bases from V and 5 bases from J, with 18 bases between.

This clone showed up just once. The J gene is TRBJ2-3, the V gene TRBV7-9; 8 bases fit TRBD1. V dropped 5 bases and J dropped 7; count of bases not matched to a gene: 14. CDR3 length: 16 amino acids. CDR1 SEHNR and CDR2 FQNEAQ come from the germline V gene (reference sequence). The CDR3 sequence: CASSLGQGPPGNTQYF. CDR3 nucleotide sequence: TGTGCCAGCAGCCTCGGACAGGGTCCCCCAGGTAATACGCAGTATTTT. Supplemented by reference TRBV7-9 and TRBJ2-3, the full variable domain reads DTGVSQNPRHKITKRGQNVTFRCDPISEHNRLYWYRQTLGQGPEFLTYFQNEAQLEKSRLLSDRFSAERPKGSFSTLEIQRTEQGDSAMYLCASSLGQGPPGNTQYFGPGTRLTVL.

The CDR3 reads CASSIQGSYEETQYF. The CDR3 DNA is TGCGCCAGCAGCATTCAGGGGAGCTATGAAGAGACCCAGTACTTC. This chain connects TRBV5-1 to TRBJ2-5, with D maybe TRBD1 (6 bases). The CDR3 spans 15 residues. The germline V gene has CDR1 SGHRS and CDR2 YFSETQ. The V end lost 4 bases, the J end lost 3 bases, and 16 bases lay between the germline ends.

The J gene is TRBJ2-7, the V gene TRBV19; tentative D call: TRBD1 (6 bases). The V end lost 6 bases, the J end lost 3 bases, and 15 bases lay between the germline ends. The CDR3 sequence is 14 residues long. Germline CDR1 reads LNHDA; CDR2 reads SQIVND (reference sequence). The CDR3 protein is CASSRDTGRYEQYF. CDR3 in DNA: TGTGCCAGTAGCCGGGACACGGGTCGCTACGAGCAGTACTTC.

The chain combines TRBV2 with TRBJ2-5; D not resolved. Per the germline V gene, CDR1 is SNHLY and CDR2 is FYNNEI. The CDR3 loop spans 15 amino acids. V lost 4 bases, J lost 5 bases, and 17 bases lay in between. The CDR3 sequence is CASSGSSYLGETQYF. The DNA for the CDR3 is TGTGCCAGCAGTGGGAGCTCTTACCTCGGGGAGACCCAGTACTTC.

This rearrangement joins TRBV7-2 to TRBJ2-7; 9 positions agree with TRBD1. From germline, CDR1 is SGHTA and CDR2 FQGNSA. After removal of 4 bases from V and 5 bases from J, the junction contained 9 bases not matched to a gene. This CDR3 spans 15 amino acids. The CDR3 nucleotides are TGTGCCAGCAGCTCCCCGGGACAGGGAAGGCACGAGCAGTACTTC. This gives the protein CASSSPGQGRHEQYF.

The CDR3 region is CSARQGPYEQYF. CDR3 bases: TGCAGCGCAAGACAGGGGCCCTACGAGCAGTACTTC. The V and J genes are TRBV29-1 and TRBJ2-7; 8 nucleotides line up with TRBD1. This CDR3 is 12 amino acids long. CDR1 and CDR2 from the germline V gene are SQVTM and ANQGSEA. The V segment lost 7 bases and the J segment 2 bases; nucleotides outside the gene matches: 4.

DNA for the CDR3: TGCGCCAGCAGCTTGGGGGGACAGGATGCAACTGGGGCCAACGTCCTGACTTTC. The encoded protein is CASSLGGQDATGANVLTF. The chain joins TRBV5-1 to TRBJ2-6, with 8 bases identical to TRBD1. This CDR3 has 18 amino acids. V lost 0 bases to trimming and J lost 2 bases; unmatched junction nucleotides: 7. CDR1 SGHRS and CDR2 YFSETQ come from the germline V gene.

V usage is TRBV2 and J usage is TRBJ1-5; 8 bases are shared with TRBD1. Germline CDR1 is SNHLY and CDR2 is FYNNEI. V lost 7 bases and J lost 2; bases outside the gene matches: 16. This CDR3 has 18 residues. This CDR3 reads CASNLDRGAGRGNQPQHF. CDR3 in DNA: TGTGCCAGCAATCTTGACAGGGGCGCCGGTAGGGGCAATCAGCCCCAGCATTTT.

This clone was seen a single time. The V call is TRBV5-6, the J call TRBJ2-7, with D unclear. CDR1 and CDR2 (germline): SGHDT, YYEEEE. V was clipped by 1 base and J by 1 base, with 9 bases between them. CDR3 size: 14 residues. The CDR3 nucleotides read TGTGCCAGCAGCTTGCGTTCGGGTTCCTACGAGCAGTACTTC. This gives the protein CASSLRSGSYEQYF.